This T cell receptor (beta chain) was found in a study of blood T cell repertoires in COVID-19. Repertoires were generated with immunoSEQ multiplex PCR, while TCRdb's copy carries only in-frame clones and drops some. In the table there are 350,000 or so clones, 85% to 90% of which are singletons. The V gene end was trimmed by 4 bases and the J gene end by 1 base; junction bases not matched to a gene: 6. The germline gives CDR1 SQVTM, CDR2 ANQGSEA. The length of the CDR3 is 14 residues. Residents of about 25 US areas, aged 18 to 89 years, made up the participants. Clinical history reported by participants formed the basis on which cohorts were assigned. All exposed participants met a person with COVID-19 within 2 weeks before entering the study. In this sample, this clone turned up once.

The source of this sequence is a woman in her 30s who had been exposed to COVID-19. The sequencing input was PBMCs or T cells enriched from blood (not recorded which). The chain employs TRBV29-1 and TRBJ1-1, with TRBD1 identical over 7 bases. The CDR3 nucleotides read TGCAGCGTTGTACAGGGGACGGAGAACACTGAAGCTTTCTTT. Translated: CSVVQGTENTEAFF.